The 22 T cell receptor beta chains listed next were all sequenced from one sample in a study of shared clonotypes between healthy human individuals. The method was immunoSEQ multiplex PCR; TCRdb's version includes in-frame clones alone and lacks a portion of them. In the table there are fewer than 850,000 clones, about two thirds of which are singletons. Sequenced: memory CD4+ T cells sorted from blood. This sample's subset: CD45RA-negative fraction. These receptors all come from a woman younger than 45 in good health.

J is TRBJ2-7 and V is TRBV7-8, with D perhaps matching TRBD1 or TRBD2 (5 bases each). This CDR3 is built from 19 residues. Per the germline V gene, CDR1 is SGHVS and CDR2 is FQNEAQ. V lost 4 bases and J lost 0, with 25 bases in between. This CDR3 is CASSSGLGVLGPDSYEQYF. The DNA of the CDR3 is TGTGCCAGCAGCTCAGGACTGGGGGTTTTGGGGCCTGACTCCTACGAGCAGTACTTC.

The gene calls are TRBV5-1 and TRBJ2-1; TRBD2 might be the D (6 bases). Germline-derived CDR1 and CDR2 are SGHRS and YFSETQ. V gave up 0 bases and J gave up 12 bases, with 13 bases separating them. The CDR3 spans 13 residues. For the CDR3, the DNA is TGCGCCAGCAGCTTGGATGGGGGGTTTGCGCAGTTCTTC. Translated, it gives CASSLDGGFAQFF.

The gene calls are TRBV25-1 and TRBJ1-4; D is unresolved. Germline CDR1 is MGHDK and CDR2 is SYGVNS. V dropped 5 bases and J dropped 5 bases, with 12 bases sitting between them. The CDR3 is 14 residues long. The CDR3 DNA sequence: TGTGCCAGCAGTCGCGGGGATCAAAATGAAAAACTGTTTTTT. Its translation is CASSRGDQNEKLFF.

The chain employs TRBV6-6 and TRBJ2-7, with TRBD1 identical over 8 bases. The CDR3 is 15 amino acids. Germline V gives CDR1 MNHNY, CDR2 SVGAGI (reference sequence). With V trimmed by 2 bases and J by 9 bases, 12 bases remained unmatched. CDR3 protein: CASSYGQGNNLGQYF. Here the CDR3 DNA reads TGTGCCAGCAGTTACGGACAGGGCAACAATCTGGGGCAGTACTTC.

The J gene is TRBJ2-3, the V gene TRBV6-1; D gene uncertain. V was trimmed by 6 bases and J by 6 bases, leaving 19 bases between them. Germline lookup yields CDR1 MNHNS and CDR2 SASEGT. CDR3 length: 15 amino acids. The CDR3 loop is CASRSPGPPRDTQYF. As DNA, the CDR3 is TGTGCCAGCAGATCTCCGGGCCCACCTAGGGATACGCAGTATTTT.

The chain has TRBV5-1 and TRBJ2-3, with 10 bases fitting TRBD1. With 0 bases clipped from V and 6 bases from J, the junction kept 10 bases outside the gene matches. The CDR3 loop spans 17 amino acids. In germline, CDR1 is SGHRS, CDR2 YFSETQ. In DNA, the CDR3 is TGCGCCAGCAGCTTGGCCGCCGGGACAGGGGTGCCTGATACGCAGTATTTT. It translates to CASSLAAGTGVPDTQYF.

V gene TRBV11-2 combines with J gene TRBJ2-1, with 9 bases identical to TRBD2. The V and J ends lost 7 bases and 4 bases, in that order; junction bases with no gene match: 14. Germline values: CDR1 SGHAT, CDR2 FQNNGV. This CDR3 is built from 17 residues. Here the CDR3 DNA reads TGTGCCAGCAACTCTATACCGGGACTAGCAGGATACAATGAGCAGTTCTTC. It yields the protein CASNSIPGLAGYNEQFF.

The rearrangement links TRBV18 to TRBJ2-7; 7 bases align to TRBD2. The CDR3 covers 14 residues. The germline gives CDR1 KGHSH, CDR2 LQKENI. V was clipped by 6 bases and J by 5 bases; unmatched bases: 10. The CDR3 DNA follows: TGTGCCAGCTCTTCCCGCGGGGGTTGGGACGAGCAGTACTTC. This codes for CASSSRGGWDEQYF.

The chain links TRBV29-1 to TRBJ1-1; D is perhaps TRBD1 (5 bases). From germline, CDR1 is SQVTM and CDR2 ANQGSEA. The V gene lost 2 bases and the J gene lost 7 bases, with 11 bases spanning the gap. The CDR3 runs to 12 residues. The CDR3 loop is CSVEQGWGEAFF. CDR3 sequence (DNA): TGCAGCGTTGAACAGGGTTGGGGTGAAGCTTTCTTT.

There are many counts of this clone. This CDR3 is also generated by other DNA sequences in the sample. The chain employs TRBV5-1 and TRBJ2-2, with 9 bases identical to TRBD1. The germline gives CDR1 SGHRS, CDR2 YFSETQ. The junction had 4 bases not matched to a gene; V was cut back by 4 bases and J by 3 bases. This CDR3 region has 15 residues. The CDR3 reads CASSQGDRDTGELFF. As DNA, the CDR3 is TGCGCCAGCAGCCAGGGGGACAGGGACACCGGGGAGCTGTTTTTT.

This rearrangement joins TRBV18 to TRBJ2-2; unclear D gene. Germline V lookup: CDR1 KGHSH, CDR2 LQKENI. Trimming left V 3 bases short and J 6 bases short, with 5 bases between. CDR3 length: 12 residues. The CDR3 is CASSPDSGELFF. DNA of the CDR3: TGTGCCAGCTCACCGGATTCCGGGGAGCTGTTTTTT.

The V gene is TRBV27, the J gene TRBJ1-2, with 10 bases lining up with TRBD1. This CDR3 has 16 residues. V was pared by 3 bases and J by 8 bases, with 12 bases of the junction left unmatched. Germline CDR1 MNHEY, CDR2 SMNVEV (reference sequence). The CDR3, as DNA: TGTGCCAGCAGTTTTGCAGACAGGGGGCTTTTGTGGGGCTACACCTTC. Translating it yields CASSFADRGLLWGYTF.

The gene calls are TRBV18 and TRBJ1-5, with D perhaps matching TRBD1 (5 bases). The V end was cut by 3 bases, the J end by 6 bases, with 15 bases between. The CDR3 spans 15 residues. The germline gives CDR1 KGHSH, CDR2 LQKENI. The CDR3 DNA reads as TGTGCCAGCTCACCTGGGGGGGGGTATGGTCAGCCCCAGCATTTT. Translation gives CASSPGGGYGQPQHF.

CDR3 in amino acids: CASSFASGDTSYEQYF. The CDR3, as DNA: TGTGCCAGCAGTTTCGCCTCTGGGGACACTTCCTACGAGCAGTACTTC. This sequence joins TRBV27 and TRBJ2-7, with a tentative D call TRBD1 (6 bases). V was clipped by 3 bases and J by 1 base, with 16 bases between them. Germline V gives CDR1 MNHEY, CDR2 SMNVEV (reference sequence). This CDR3 contains 16 residues.

J is TRBJ2-1 and V is TRBV27, with D possibly being TRBD1 (5 bases). V was shortened by 6 bases and J by 0 bases, with 12 bases between the two germline ends. Per germline, CDR1 MNHEY and CDR2 SMNVEV (reference sequence). The CDR3 extends over 15 amino acids. CDR3 coding DNA: TGTGCCAGCAGCCGACAGTTTAGCTCCTACAATGAGCAGTTCTTC. It translates to CASSRQFSSYNEQFF.

This sequence joins TRBV7-9 and TRBJ2-1; the D gene is possibly TRBD2 (6 bases). The V gene's germline CDR1 is SEHNR and CDR2 FQNEAQ (reference sequence). The CDR3 runs to 16 residues. Trimming left V 5 bases short and J 8 bases short, with 22 bases between. The CDR3 protein is CASSPRQRALHDEQFF. In nucleotides, the CDR3 is TGTGCCAGCAGCCCCCGACAGCGGGCCCTGCATGATGAGCAGTTCTTC.

The genes are TRBV7-2 and TRBJ2-3; 10 nucleotides match TRBD2. Germline CDR1 SGHTA, CDR2 FQGNSA. Germline trimming cut 1 base from V and 3 bases from J; bases unmatched to any gene: 1. There are 15 residues in the CDR3. The CDR3 sequence is CASSLGSGRTDTQYF. In DNA form, the CDR3 reads TGTGCCAGCAGCTTAGGTAGCGGGAGGACAGATACGCAGTATTTT.

CDR3 region: CASSTRRTSRANVLTF. CDR3 nucleotides: TGTGCCAGTAGCACCCGCCGTACATCGCGGGCCAACGTCCTGACTTTC. V and J are TRBV19 and TRBJ2-6; D is unresolved. The CDR3 has 16 residues. V lost 6 bases and J lost 5, with 17 bases in between. Germline V CDR1 and CDR2: LNHDA, SQIVND (reference sequence).

The chain is built from TRBV7-6 and TRBJ2-2, with 9 positions matching TRBD2. CDR3 length: 17 amino acids. V shed 1 base, J shed 3 bases, and the junction held 6 bases outside the gene matches. Germline V CDR1 and CDR2: SGHVS, FNYEAQ. The DNA of the CDR3 is TGTGCCAGCAGCTTAGTACCTAGCGGGACCTACACCGGGGAGCTGTTTTTT. Amino acids: CASSLVPSGTYTGELFF.

The genes are TRBV6-6 and TRBJ2-7; the match to TRBD1 covers 7 bases. V lost 4 bases, J lost 10 bases, and 10 bases stayed unmatched. CDR1 is MNHNY and CDR2 is SVGAGI in the germline V gene (reference sequence). CDR3 length equals 13 residues. The CDR3 coding sequence is TGTGCCAGCAGTTCCGTCCAGGGGGTTGGACAGTACTTC. The encoded protein is CASSSVQGVGQYF.

This chain joins TRBV18 and TRBJ2-5, with D perhaps given as TRBD1 or TRBD2 (5 bases each). Germline V gene data show CDR1 as KGHSH and CDR2 as LQKENI. This CDR3 spans 15 amino acids. Trimming took 3 bases from V and 2 from J, leaving 13 bases between them. The DNA of the CDR3 is TGTGCCAGCTCACCGGGGACGGACCTACAAGAGACCCAGTACTTC. Protein sequence: CASSPGTDLQETQYF. The full variable domain, rest sourced from reference TRBV18 and TRBJ2-5, is NAGVMQNPRHLVRRRGQEARLRCSPMKGHSHVYWYRQLPEEGLKFMVYLQKENIIDESGMPKERFSAEFPKEGPSILRIQQVVRGDSAAYFCASSPGTDLQETQYFGPGTRLLVL.

This clone was seen a handful of times. The chain is built from TRBV7-9 and TRBJ2-5, with 12 nucleotides matching TRBD2. V shed 5 bases, J shed 5 bases, and the junction held 6 bases outside the gene matches. This CDR3 region has 15 residues. Looked up from germline, CDR1 is SEHNR and CDR2 is FQNEAQ (reference sequence). The CDR3 here is CASSALAGGWETQYF. The CDR3 DNA is TGTGCCAGCAGCGCCCTAGCGGGAGGGTGGGAGACCCAGTACTTC.